This TCR beta chain was sequenced in a study of T-cell memory formation after mild COVID-19. Turning to the study itself: The study found TCR clusters largely donor specific. The study's findings and limits: Among clones contracting day 15 to 85, CD4/CD8 was balanced, whereas later expanders leaned CD4+. Researchers found some responding clones in pre-infection memory, a sign that cross-reactive memory joined. Contracting clones localized mainly to CM and EM when CD4+ and mainly to EMRA when CD8+.

TCRdb re-analysed the 5' RACE reads in MiXCR, keeping a single row per CDR3 protein. The profile shows 170,000 or so distinct CDR3 sequences, about a fifth of them singletons. Looked up from germline, CDR1 is KGHDR and CDR2 is SFDVKD. V was pared by 1 base and J by 6 bases, with 4 bases of the junction left unmatched. The CDR3 runs 15 residues. This clonotype was counted a few times. Its antigen is undetermined. This receptor was obtained from an adult woman who had mild COVID-19 (a few samples of this study predate the infection). Cell type and time point are not known. V and J are TRBV24-1 and TRBJ2-1; 8 bases are shared with TRBD2. The sequenced sample was PBMCs or a T cell subset sorted from them (not recorded which). In nucleotides, the CDR3 is TGTGCCACCAGTGATTTTCCCGGGAGGGCCAATGAGCAGTTCTTC. This sequence encodes CATSDFPGRANEQFF.